A single sample gave rise to the 5 T cell receptor beta chains below, sequenced in a study of blood T cell repertoires in COVID-19 (dated by TCRdb to 2019 to 2021). The library was generated by the immunoSEQ multiplex PCR assay. Entries here come from immuneACCESS through TCRdb and include only in-frame sequences with V and J called. Some clones fail to appear in such tables; in the studies checked, an unresolved V gene covers under half of the shortfall, and the cause of the remainder is unknown. The sample profile shows some 110,000 clones; about 76% of them were found once. The ten largest clones take up approximately 38% of the sample. The sequenced sample was peripheral blood. Source of these receptors: a man older than 75 with acute or convalescent COVID-19.

This clone appeared a few times. The J gene is TRBJ2-7, the V gene TRBV29-1, with D perhaps TRBD2 (5 bases). V dropped 7 bases and J dropped 3 bases, with 13 bases sitting between them. Germline CDR1 is SQVTM and CDR2 is ANQGSEA. CDR3 length equals 12 residues. This CDR3 reads CSARTQGYEQYF. The CDR3 bases are TGCAGCGCAAGGACTCAAGGCTACGAGCAGTACTTC.

This clone showed up just once. The gene calls are TRBV28 and TRBJ1-2; maybe TRBD1 (5 bases). The V end was cut by 9 bases, the J end by 6 bases, with 14 bases between. Germline CDR1 is MDHEN and CDR2 is SYDVKM. This CDR3 comprises 12 residues. Here the CDR3 DNA reads TGTGCCAGTACCACGGGACTTAATGGCTACACCTTC. As protein: CASTTGLNGYTF.

The rearrangement uses TRBV6-4 and TRBJ1-5; D is possibly TRBD1 (5 bases). Deletions cut 3 bases from V and 6 bases from J, with 12 bases between. The CDR3 covers 14 residues. Germline values: CDR1 MRHNA, CDR2 SNTAGT. The CDR3 DNA reads as TGTGCCAGCAGTGAGCTTCCAGGGTTTCAGCCCCAGCATTTT. Protein product: CASSELPGFQPQHF.

This clone came up many times. The V gene is TRBV11-2, the J gene TRBJ1-1; 11 bases are a match to TRBD1. Trimming removed 5 bases from V and 4 bases from J; junction bases left unmatched: 9. The CDR3 sequence is 16 residues long. Germline CDR1 and CDR2: SGHAT and FQNNGV. CDR3 in amino acids: CASSPSPGQGVTEAFF. DNA of the CDR3: TGTGCCAGCAGCCCTTCTCCGGGACAGGGGGTCACTGAAGCTTTCTTT.

The chain is built from TRBV19 and TRBJ1-4; 9 nucleotides align to TRBD1. Germline CDR1 and CDR2: LNHDA and SQIVND (reference sequence). The trim removed 4 bases at V and 7 bases at J, leaving 13 bases unmatched. CDR3 size: 17 residues. Here the CDR3 DNA reads TGTGCCAGTAGTACAGCCGGGACAGGGTCATCGGGTGAAAAACTGTTTTTT. It translates to CASSTAGTGSSGEKLFF.